This is a list of T cell receptor beta chains from one sample in a study of OX40 agonist ivuxolimab in advanced cancers. Assay: immunoSEQ multiplex PCR; the TCRdb copy retains only in-frame clones and omits some. Found here are almost 50,000 clones, about nine tenths of them singletons; the top ten hold roughly 49%. The specimen was CD4+ or CD8+ T cells sorted from blood, collected in a trial of the OX40 agonist ivuxolimab. The source is an adult with an advanced solid tumor such as melanoma, head and neck, liver or kidney cancer. Both conserved end residues are part of each CDR3. The size of a clone is reported for some rows only, either as once, few or many, or as a class for expanded clones.

CASSLEGGFWDEQYF	TRBV7-8	NA	TRBJ2-7
CAISVDRGSYEQYF	TRBV10-3	NA	TRBJ2-7
CASSWTGANTEAFF	TRBV18	once	TRBJ1-1
CASSSFPGQNYNEQFF	TRBV6-5	once	TRBJ2-1
CGIGHITQSRANVLTF	TRBV8-2	NA	TRBJ2-6
CASSLAVQVIAGELFF	TRBV7-9	NA	TRBJ2-2
CASSLEPAGGSDTQYF	TRBV5-1	NA	TRBJ2-3
CSVENRGTKNIQYF	TRBV29-1	NA	TRBJ2-4
CSVLAGQETQYF	TRBV29-1	NA	TRBJ2-5
CASSMGQGVPPYEQYF	TRBV7-9	NA	TRBJ2-7
CASRRGSSYEQYF	TRBV6-5	once	TRBJ2-7
CASSQGDGSYEQYF	TRBV4-1	NA	TRBJ2-7
CASSLGQGEKLFF	TRBV7-7	NA	TRBJ1-4
CASSPRVDTQYF	TRBV7-9	once	TRBJ2-3
CASKSQGGRDTGELFF	TRBV2	few	TRBJ2-2
CASSLSRTVSNQPQHF	TRBV7-8	NA	TRBJ1-5
CASRSRDPKETQYF	TRBV19	NA	TRBJ2-5
CASSQERGKNIQYF	TRBV4-3	NA	TRBJ2-4
CASSGTYQETQYF	TRBV6-1	NA	TRBJ2-5
CASTEMFSIRTSSYNEQFF	TRBV6-1	NA	TRBJ2-1
CASSGQAAARFYEQYF	TRBV2	NA	TRBJ2-7
CASSLEAGTSIPDTQYF	TRBV4-2	NA	TRBJ2-3
CASRPLAGGYSTDTQYF	TRBV7-9	NA	TRBJ2-3
CACKNGTYEQYF	TRBV30	NA	TRBJ2-7